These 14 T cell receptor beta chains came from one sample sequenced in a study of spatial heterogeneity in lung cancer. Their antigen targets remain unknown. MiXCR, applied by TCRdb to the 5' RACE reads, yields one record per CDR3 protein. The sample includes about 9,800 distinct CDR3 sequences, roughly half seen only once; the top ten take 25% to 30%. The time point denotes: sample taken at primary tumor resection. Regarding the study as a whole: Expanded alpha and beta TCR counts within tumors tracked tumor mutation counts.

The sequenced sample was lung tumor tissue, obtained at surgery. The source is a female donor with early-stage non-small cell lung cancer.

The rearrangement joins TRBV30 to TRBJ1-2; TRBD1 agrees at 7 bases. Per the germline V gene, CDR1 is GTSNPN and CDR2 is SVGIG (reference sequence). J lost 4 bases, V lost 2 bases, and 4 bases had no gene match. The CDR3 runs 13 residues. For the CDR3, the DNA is TGTGCCTGGAGTCTACAGGGGATCTATGGCTACACCTTC. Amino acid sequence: CAWSLQGIYGYTF. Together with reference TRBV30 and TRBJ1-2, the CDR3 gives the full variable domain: SQTIHQWPATLVQPVGSPLSLECTVEGTSNPNLYWYRQAAGRGLQLLFYSVGIGQISSEVPQNLSASRPQDRQFILSSKKLLLSDSGFYLCAWSLQGIYGYTFGSGTRLTVV.

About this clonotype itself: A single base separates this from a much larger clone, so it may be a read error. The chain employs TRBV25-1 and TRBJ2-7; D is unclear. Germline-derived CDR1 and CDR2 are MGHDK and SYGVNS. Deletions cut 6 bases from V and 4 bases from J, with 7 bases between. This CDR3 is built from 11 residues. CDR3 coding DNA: TGTGCCAGCAGGCTGGGTTACGAGCAGTACTTC. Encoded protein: CASRLGYEQYF.

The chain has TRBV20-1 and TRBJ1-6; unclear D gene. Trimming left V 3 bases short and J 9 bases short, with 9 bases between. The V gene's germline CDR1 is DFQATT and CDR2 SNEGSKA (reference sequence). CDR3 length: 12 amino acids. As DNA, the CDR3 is TGCAGTGCTAGGCTGGCCGGTTCACCCCTCCACTTT. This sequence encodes CSARLAGSPLHF.

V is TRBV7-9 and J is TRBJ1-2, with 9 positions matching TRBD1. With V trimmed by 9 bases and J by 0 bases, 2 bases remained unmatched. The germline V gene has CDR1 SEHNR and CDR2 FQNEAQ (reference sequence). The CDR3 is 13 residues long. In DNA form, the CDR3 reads TGTGCCAGTCGGACAGGGGCTAACTATGGCTACACCTTC. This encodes CASRTGANYGYTF. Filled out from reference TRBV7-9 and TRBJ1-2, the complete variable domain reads DTGVSQNPRHKITKRGQNVTFRCDPISEHNRLYWYRQTLGQGPEFLTYFQNEAQLEKSRLLSDRFSAERPKGSFSTLEIQRTEQGDSAMYLCASRTGANYGYTFGSGTRLTVV.

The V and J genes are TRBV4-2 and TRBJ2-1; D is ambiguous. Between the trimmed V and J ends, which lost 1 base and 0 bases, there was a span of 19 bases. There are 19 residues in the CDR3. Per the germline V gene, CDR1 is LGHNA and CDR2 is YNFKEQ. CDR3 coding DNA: TGTGCCAGCAGCCAAGCTGGAGTACTTTCTCCCTTCTCCTACAATGAGCAGTTCTTC. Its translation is CASSQAGVLSPFSYNEQFF.

The DNA for the CDR3 is TGTGCCAGCAGCTTGTTCCCGGACGCGATGGCCTATAATTCACCCCTCCACTTT. Amino acid sequence: CASSLFPDAMAYNSPLHF. The rearrangement links TRBV7-8 to TRBJ1-6; no firm D call. Germline CDR1 and CDR2: SGHVS and FQNEAQ. The CDR3 length is 18 residues. Between the trimmed V and J ends, which lost 3 bases and 2 bases, there was a span of 17 bases.

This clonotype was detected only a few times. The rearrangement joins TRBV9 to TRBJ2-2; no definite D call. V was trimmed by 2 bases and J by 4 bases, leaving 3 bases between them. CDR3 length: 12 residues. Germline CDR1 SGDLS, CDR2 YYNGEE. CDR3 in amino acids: CASSVSTGELFF. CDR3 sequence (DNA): TGTGCCAGCAGCGTCAGCACCGGGGAGCTGTTTTTT.

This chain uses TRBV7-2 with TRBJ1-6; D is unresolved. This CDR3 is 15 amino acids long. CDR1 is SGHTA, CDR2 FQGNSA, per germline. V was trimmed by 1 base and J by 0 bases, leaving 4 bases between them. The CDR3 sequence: CASSLDSSYNSPLHF. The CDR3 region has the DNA TGTGCCAGCAGCTTAGACAGCTCCTATAATTCACCCCTCCACTTT.

CDR3: CASSLLAGQINSPLHF. The CDR3 DNA reads TGTGCCAGCAGCTTGTTGGCAGGGCAGATTAATTCACCCCTCCACTTT. The chain links TRBV5-8 to TRBJ1-6; D perhaps matches TRBD1 (5 bases). V was clipped by 1 base and J by 6 bases, with 14 bases between them. Germline loops: CDR1 SGHTS, CDR2 YDEGEE. This CDR3 is 16 amino acids long. The complete variable domain, with remaining parts taken from reference TRBV5-8 and TRBJ1-6, reads EAGVTQSPTHLIKTRGQQATLRCSPISGHTSVYWYQQALGLGLQFLLWYDEGEERNRGNFPPRFSGRQFPNYSSELNVNALELEDSALYLCASSLLAGQINSPLHFGNGTRLTVT.

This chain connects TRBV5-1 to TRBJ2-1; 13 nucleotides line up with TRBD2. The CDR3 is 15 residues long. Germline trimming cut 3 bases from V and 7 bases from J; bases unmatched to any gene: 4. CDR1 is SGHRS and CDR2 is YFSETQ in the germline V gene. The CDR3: CASSSLLAGGNEQFF. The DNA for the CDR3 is TGCGCCAGCAGCTCCCTACTAGCGGGGGGGAATGAGCAGTTCTTC.

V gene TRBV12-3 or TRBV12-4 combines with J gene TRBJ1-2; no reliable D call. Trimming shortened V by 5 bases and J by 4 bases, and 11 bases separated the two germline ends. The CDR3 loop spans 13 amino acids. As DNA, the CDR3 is TGTGCCAGCAGTCGCCTTGGACCCTATGGCTACACCTTC. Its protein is CASSRLGPYGYTF.

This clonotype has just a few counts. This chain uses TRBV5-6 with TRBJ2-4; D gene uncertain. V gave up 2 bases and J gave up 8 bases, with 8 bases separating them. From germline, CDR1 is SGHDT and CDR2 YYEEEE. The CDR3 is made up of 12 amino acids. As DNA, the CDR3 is TGTGCCAGCAGCTTTGGTGTGGACATTCAGTACTTC. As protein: CASSFGVDIQYF.

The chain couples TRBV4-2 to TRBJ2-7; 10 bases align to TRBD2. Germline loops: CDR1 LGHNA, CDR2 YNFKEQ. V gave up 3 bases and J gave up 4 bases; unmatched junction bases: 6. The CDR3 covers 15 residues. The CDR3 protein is CASSHQAGGPYEQYF. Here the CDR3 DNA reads TGTGCCAGCAGCCACCAAGCGGGGGGGCCTTACGAGCAGTACTTC.

The CDR3 nucleotides read TGTGCCAGCAGTTTAGGAGAGAACTACGAGCAGTACTTC. Translating gives CASSLGENYEQYF. V and J are TRBV28 and TRBJ2-7; D is unclear. Deletions cut 2 bases from V and 3 bases from J, with 8 bases between. CDR1 and CDR2 from the germline V gene are MDHEN and SYDVKM. This CDR3 comprises 13 residues. Together with reference TRBV28 and TRBJ2-7, the CDR3 gives the full variable domain: DVKVTQSSRYLVKRTGEKVFLECVQDMDHENMFWYRQDPGLGLRLIYFSYDVKMKEKGDIPEGYSVSREKKERFSLILESASTNQTSMYLCASSLGENYEQYFGPGTRLTVT.